The 21 T cell receptor beta chains below were found in one sample sequenced in a study of T cell changes during pregnancy in multiple sclerosis. Method: immunoSEQ multiplex PCR; TCRdb's copy keeps in-frame clones and lacks some. The top ten hold around 2.3% of the sample, which has 50,000 to 60,000 clones, 90% seen once. Sequences were derived from peripheral blood, sampled in the first trimester of pregnancy. The source is a female donor in good health, enrolled as a control in a pregnancy study.

V usage is TRBV27 and J usage is TRBJ2-1, with TRBD1 matching over 9 bases. J gave up 7 bases and V 8 bases, and 12 bases lay outside the gene matches. This CDR3 has 15 amino acids. Per germline, CDR1 MNHEY and CDR2 SMNVEV (reference sequence). The CDR3 loop is CASLGQGRMVNEQFF. CDR3 sequence (DNA): TGTGCCAGCCTCGGACAGGGGAGAATGGTGAATGAGCAGTTCTTC.

The CDR3 reads CASSLEPTLSEKLFF. CDR3 DNA sequence: TGTGCCAGCAGCTTGGAGCCTACCCTAAGTGAAAAACTGTTTTTT. V is TRBV5-5 and J is TRBJ1-4; no reliable D call. The CDR3 has 15 amino acids. V lost 0 bases and J lost 7, with 13 bases in between. Looked up from germline, CDR1 is SGHKS and CDR2 is YYEKEE (reference sequence).

This rearrangement joins TRBV30 to TRBJ2-7; tentatively, D is TRBD1 (5 bases). V lost 2 bases, J lost 2 bases, and 22 bases lay in between. The CDR3 sequence is 17 residues long. The germline V gene encodes CDR1 GTSNPN and CDR2 SVGIG (reference sequence). In DNA form, the CDR3 reads TGTGCCTGGAGTCCAAGTAGGGGTCGGCAGGGCCCCTACGAGCAGTACTTC. This translates into CAWSPSRGRQGPYEQYF.

This chain joins TRBV30 and TRBJ1-6; D possibly corresponds to TRBD1 (5 bases). V was trimmed by 5 bases and J by 7 bases, leaving 18 bases between them. CDR1 and CDR2 from the germline V gene are GTSNPN and SVGIG (reference sequence). This CDR3 is built from 15 residues. In nucleotides, the CDR3 is TGTGCCTGGCGGGAGGCTGCAGGGAAGAATTCACCCCTCCACTTT. Translation: CAWREAAGKNSPLHF.

This rearrangement joins TRBV5-1 to TRBJ2-7; 9 bases are a match to TRBD2. There are 15 residues in the CDR3. CDR1 and CDR2 from the germline V gene are SGHRS and YFSETQ. The V and J ends lost 0 bases and 2 bases, in that order; junction bases with no gene match: 3. CDR3 bases: TGCGCCAGCAGCTTGGGGGCGGGAGGGCCCTACGAGCAGTACTTC. This translates into CASSLGAGGPYEQYF.

This chain connects TRBV27 to TRBJ2-5; TRBD2 is a possible D gene (6 bases). This CDR3 has 15 residues. The V and J ends lost 3 bases and 2 bases respectively, with 13 bases between them. The germline V gene has CDR1 MNHEY and CDR2 SMNVEV (reference sequence). In DNA form, the CDR3 reads TGTGCCAGCAGTTTGAGCCGGGACTCACAAGAGACCCAGTACTTC. Translating gives CASSLSRDSQETQYF.

Only a few counts were recorded for this clone. The CDR3 loop is CSVRQLNTEAFF. The CDR3, as DNA: TGCAGCGTCCGACAGCTGAACACTGAAGCTTTCTTT. The V and J genes are TRBV29-1 and TRBJ1-1, with D perhaps matching TRBD1 (5 bases). Germline assignment: CDR1 SQVTM and CDR2 ANQGSEA. The germline V and J ends were trimmed by 6 bases and 0 bases, with 8 bases remaining between them. This CDR3 is built from 12 residues.

Here the CDR3 DNA reads TGTGCCAGTAGGGTTGACAGGGAGTCTTCTGAAGCTTTCTTT. Its translation is CASRVDRESSEAFF. The V call is TRBV19, the J call TRBJ1-1, with TRBD1 identical over 7 bases. From germline, CDR1 is LNHDA and CDR2 SQIVND (reference sequence). The CDR3 covers 14 residues. The V and J ends lost 6 bases and 6 bases, in that order; junction bases with no gene match: 10.

CDR3 DNA: TGTGCCAGCAGCTACAGGGCCATTGGGGCCAACGTCCTGACTTTC. Residues: CASSYRAIGANVLTF. This rearrangement joins TRBV5-4 to TRBJ2-6; tentatively, D is TRBD1 (6 bases). V was cut by 3 bases and J by 3 bases, with 10 bases left in between. The CDR3 consists of 15 residues. The germline V gene has CDR1 SGHNT and CDR2 YYREEE (reference sequence).

The rearrangement uses TRBV18 and TRBJ1-1; 7 positions match TRBD1. There are 12 residues in the CDR3. Germline CDR1 is KGHSH and CDR2 is LQKENI. V was pared by 6 bases and J by 3 bases, with 1 base of the junction left unmatched. CDR3 nucleotide sequence: TGTGCCAGCTCGACAGGGTACACTGAAGCTTTCTTT. Its protein is CASSTGYTEAFF.

V and J are TRBV18 and TRBJ1-1; TRBD1 matches 7 bases. The CDR3 has 15 residues. V was pared by 3 bases and J by 5 bases, with 9 bases of the junction left unmatched. The germline V gene encodes CDR1 KGHSH and CDR2 LQKENI. In DNA form, the CDR3 reads TGTGCCAGCTCACCGGGCAGAGGGGGCGAGACTGAAGCTTTCTTT. It yields the protein CASSPGRGGETEAFF.

The CDR3 DNA follows: TGTGCCATCAGTGAAGGGGGTCCAATGGACATTCAGTACTTC. Its protein product is CAISEGGPMDIQYF. J is TRBJ2-4 and V is TRBV10-3, with D possibly being TRBD1 (6 bases). V lost 3 bases and J 8 bases, leaving 14 bases between the germline ends. Germline loops: CDR1 ENHRY, CDR2 SYGVKD. CDR3 length: 14 residues.

The genes are TRBV7-9 and TRBJ2-5, with 15 bases identical to TRBD2. V lost 4 bases, J lost 1 base, and 4 bases stayed unmatched. Looked up from germline, CDR1 is SEHNR and CDR2 is FQNEAQ (reference sequence). The CDR3 is 17 residues long. Here the CDR3 reads CASSSGTSGGRQETQYF. The DNA of the CDR3 is TGTGCCAGCAGCTCCGGGACTAGCGGGGGGCGCCAAGAGACCCAGTACTTC.

CDR3 DNA: TGTGCCAGCAGTTTGAACCCTAGGTATCAGCCCCAGCATTTT. Its translation: CASSLNPRYQPQHF. V usage is TRBV27 and J usage is TRBJ1-5; D not resolved. CDR3 length equals 14 residues. V dropped 3 bases and J dropped 5 bases, with 11 bases sitting between them. The germline CDR1 and CDR2 sequences are MNHEY and SMNVEV (reference sequence).

The chain combines TRBV19 with TRBJ2-1; 8 bases match TRBD2. This CDR3 comprises 15 residues. The V gene end was trimmed by 5 bases and the J gene end by 8 bases; junction bases not matched to a gene: 11. Germline V CDR1 and CDR2: LNHDA, SQIVND (reference sequence). CDR3: CASSAGAGGGDEQFF. The CDR3 DNA reads as TGTGCCAGTAGTGCCGGGGCGGGAGGAGGAGATGAGCAGTTCTTC.

This rearrangement joins TRBV18 to TRBJ2-1; TRBD1 agrees at 7 bases. The V and J ends lost 9 bases and 7 bases, in that order; junction bases with no gene match: 9. The CDR3 has 13 amino acids. CDR1 is KGHSH, CDR2 LQKENI, per germline. The CDR3 nucleotides are TGTGCCAGTCCGACAGGGAATAGGAATGAGCAGTTCTTC. It is translated as CASPTGNRNEQFF.

To note about this clone: Germline and junction disagree at one end, which may indicate a read error. V is TRBV7-7 and J is TRBJ2-1; 12 positions agree with TRBD2. This CDR3 comprises 17 residues. Germline values: CDR1 SSHAT, CDR2 FNYEAQ (reference sequence). For the CDR3, the DNA is TGTGCTAGCAGCTTAGCGGACGGACTAGCGGGAATCAATGAGCAGTTCTTC. Its translation: CASSLADGLAGINEQFF.

The V call is TRBV7-2, the J call TRBJ2-5; 13 bases are a match to TRBD2. The V gene end was trimmed by 5 bases and the J gene end by 5 bases; junction bases not matched to a gene: 8. The length of the CDR3 is 16 residues. Germline V CDR1 and CDR2: SGHTA, FQGNSA. CDR3 protein: CASSPWTSGSRETQYF. As DNA, the CDR3 is TGTGCCAGCAGCCCGTGGACTAGCGGGAGCCGGGAGACCCAGTACTTC.

This rearrangement joins TRBV7-9 to TRBJ2-1; a possible D gene is TRBD1 (5 bases). CDR1 SEHNR and CDR2 FQNEAQ come from the germline V gene (reference sequence). Trimming pared 1 base from V and 1 base from J, leaving 8 bases between. The CDR3 runs to 15 residues. The DNA for the CDR3 is TGTGCCAGCAGCTTAGTTAGGGGATCCTACAATGAGCAGTTCTTC. Amino acids: CASSLVRGSYNEQFF. The full variable domain, in which reference TRBV7-9 and TRBJ2-1 provide the parts outside the CDR3, is DTGVSQNPRHKITKRGQNVTFRCDPISEHNRLYWYRQTLGQGPEFLTYFQNEAQLEKSRLLSDRFSAERPKGSFSTLEIQRTEQGDSAMYLCASSLVRGSYNEQFFGPGTRLTVL.

This rearrangement joins TRBV30 to TRBJ1-4; D perhaps matches TRBD1 (5 bases). V lost 2 bases and J 8 bases, leaving 15 bases between the germline ends. Germline V gene data show CDR1 as GTSNPN and CDR2 as SVGIG (reference sequence). The CDR3 has 14 residues. CDR3 DNA: TGTGCCTGGAGTAATTTAGGGGTTTTAGAAAAACTGTTTTTT. As protein: CAWSNLGVLEKLFF.

The chain has TRBV18 and TRBJ2-2; 8 nucleotides line up with TRBD1. The J segment lost 1 base and the V segment lost 6 bases, leaving 4 bases of the junction unmatched. This CDR3 spans 15 amino acids. Looked up from germline, CDR1 is KGHSH and CDR2 is LQKENI. CDR3 bases: TGTGCCAGCTCTCCGGGGACAGGGAACACCGGGGAGCTGTTTTTT. Amino acid sequence: CASSPGTGNTGELFF.